The 25 T cell receptor beta chains in this list originate from one sample, sequenced in a study of T-cell reconstitution after alpha-beta-depleted transplantation in children. Molecular barcoding with unique molecular identifiers was used for the TCRbeta library. TCRdb passed the PCR reads through MiXCR, listing each CDR3 protein once. The sample records about 7,900 distinct CDR3 sequences, around 30% being singletons. This specimen was peripheral blood, taken 60 days after TCRalphabeta/CD19-depleted stem cell transplant. These receptors originate from a boy in the first two years of life who had a stem cell transplant for SCID, so the T cells may come from the graft donor.

This clonotype is labeled as medium-sized. The chain combines TRBV10-3 with TRBJ1-2; D not resolved. CDR1 is ENHRY, CDR2 SYGVKD, per germline. CDR3 length: 13 amino acids. V gave up 8 bases and J gave up 6 bases, with 16 bases separating them. The chain's CDR3 is CAIGWTFQHGYTF. CDR3 sequence (DNA): TGTGCCATCGGGTGGACCTTCCAGCATGGCTACACCTTC.

In this sample, this clonotype turned up a few times. This chain joins TRBV7-2 and TRBJ2-7, with D unclear. The CDR3 spans 14 residues. V gave up 5 bases and J gave up 1 base, with 12 bases separating them. CDR1 and CDR2 (germline): SGHTA, FQGNSA. CDR3 protein: CASSVDSLSYEQYF. CDR3 coding DNA: TGTGCCAGCAGCGTAGATTCCTTGTCCTACGAGCAGTACTTC.

This clonotype was counted at least ten times. The chain links TRBV11-1 to TRBJ1-6, with a possible D match to TRBD1 (6 bases). The CDR3 is made up of 18 amino acids. V was pared by 1 base and J by 9 bases, with 22 bases between. Germline CDR1 reads SGHAT; CDR2 reads FQDESV (reference sequence). CDR3 sequence reads: CASSLVRRVGGYPSPLHF. The DNA for the CDR3 is TGTGCCAGCAGCTTAGTACGGAGGGTAGGGGGGTATCCTTCACCCCTCCACTTT.

This clonotype is medium-sized. V usage is TRBV9 and J usage is TRBJ2-1; maybe TRBD2 (5 bases). V was trimmed by 4 bases and J by 2 bases, leaving 16 bases between them. In germline, CDR1 is SGDLS, CDR2 YYNGEE. The CDR3 has 16 residues. This chain's CDR3 is CASSRWQDLAYNEQFF. The CDR3 DNA is TGTGCCAGCAGCAGGTGGCAGGACTTAGCCTACAATGAGCAGTTCTTC.

This clonotype counts as medium-sized. This chain uses TRBV5-1 with TRBJ1-6; 9 bases map to TRBD1. Germline CDR1 reads SGHRS; CDR2 reads YFSETQ. The V and J ends lost 4 bases and 7 bases, in that order; junction bases with no gene match: 12. There are 17 residues in the CDR3. The CDR3: CASSGKGQGISNSPLHF. The CDR3 nucleotides read TGCGCCAGCAGCGGCAAGGGACAGGGTATTTCGAATTCACCCCTCCACTTT.

This clonotype is deemed medium-sized. The rearrangement joins TRBV7-9 to TRBJ1-4, with D unresolved. This CDR3 contains 16 residues. V was clipped by 5 bases and J by 2 bases, with 15 bases between them. The V gene's germline CDR1 is SEHNR and CDR2 FQNEAQ (reference sequence). The CDR3 DNA follows: TGTGCCAGCAGCCGGTTAAGTGGGTGGACTAATGAAAAACTGTTTTTT. It translates to CASSRLSGWTNEKLFF.

This clonotype was detected ten times or more. This chain connects TRBV11-2 to TRBJ1-2; D gene ambiguous. The germline CDR1 and CDR2 sequences are SGHAT and FQNNGV. The CDR3 length is 13 residues. Deletions cut 4 bases from V and 5 bases from J, with 11 bases between. The CDR3 spells CASSSSLGYGYTF. The CDR3 region has the DNA TGTGCCAGCAGCTCCAGCTTGGGTTATGGCTACACCTTC.

This clonotype is judged medium-sized. V usage is TRBV3-1 and J usage is TRBJ2-1, with TRBD1 matching over 8 bases. Trimming cost V 1 base and J 4 bases; bases outside gene matches: 6. Germline loops: CDR1 LGHDT, CDR2 YNNKEL (reference sequence). The CDR3 runs 16 residues. CDR3 nucleotide sequence: TGTGCCAGCAGCCAAGCCAGGGGGCTGGGTTACAATGAGCAGTTCTTC. Translation: CASSQARGLGYNEQFF.

The chain joins TRBV7-3 to TRBJ2-3; no firm D call. Germline CDR1 reads SGHTA; CDR2 reads FQGTGA. Trimming removed 5 bases at V and 4 bases at J, with 13 bases between. The CDR3 has 14 amino acids. CDR3 loop: CASSDRKGSDTQYF. In DNA, the CDR3 is TGTGCCAGCAGCGACCGAAAAGGGTCAGATACGCAGTATTTT.

The table lists this clonotype with a few counts. The J gene is TRBJ2-7, the V gene TRBV5-1, with TRBD2 as a possible D gene (7 bases). CDR1 and CDR2 from the germline V gene are SGHRS and YFSETQ. This CDR3 region has 16 residues. V was clipped by 0 bases and J by 5 bases, with 18 bases between them. The CDR3 bases are TGCGCCAGCAGCTTGGGGATGGGGGGGGGCGCGAACGAGCAGTACTTC. It translates to CASSLGMGGGANEQYF.

Sample share makes this clonotype medium-sized. The V gene is TRBV10-1, the J gene TRBJ2-7; D perhaps matches TRBD1 (5 bases). Per germline, CDR1 WNHNN and CDR2 SYGVQD (reference sequence). V was clipped by 0 bases and J by 7 bases, with 16 bases between them. The length of the CDR3 is 15 residues. In nucleotides, the CDR3 is TGCGCCAGCAGTGAGTCCGTAGGGGTTGGATGGGAGCAGTACTTC. This gives the protein CASSESVGVGWEQYF.

This clonotype was detected ten times or more. This sequence joins TRBV7-3 and TRBJ1-5; TRBD1 agrees at 7 bases. V lost 2 bases, J lost 2 bases, and 9 bases stayed unmatched. The CDR3 covers 17 residues. Germline CDR1 reads SGHTA; CDR2 reads FQGTGA. The CDR3 region has the DNA TGTGCCAGCAGCTTATCTGGAGGGGGCCTCTGCAATCAGCCCCAGCATTTT. The encoded protein is CASSLSGGGLCNQPQHF.

This clonotype is medium-sized within its sample. The chain combines TRBV3-2 with TRBJ1-6. TRBV3-2 is reported as a pseudogene. There are 15 residues in the CDR3. This CDR3 reads CASSQGRMFNSPLHF. The CDR3 region has the DNA TGTGCCAGCAGCCAAGGACGAATGTTTAATTCACCCCTCCACTTT.

This clonotype is large. This chain uses TRBV12-3 or TRBV12-4 with TRBJ1-3; D remains ambiguous. This CDR3 has 15 amino acids. Trimming took off 3 bases at V and 0 bases at J, with 9 bases between the two ends. CDR3 region: CASSFYGRSGNTIYF. The CDR3 bases are TGTGCCAGCAGTTTTTACGGACGCTCTGGAAACACCATATATTTT.

The genes are TRBV12-3 or TRBV12-4 and TRBJ1-4; D is possibly TRBD1 (5 bases). V was pared by 3 bases and J by 7 bases, with 6 bases between. This CDR3 is 12 amino acids long. CDR3 residues: CASSFGGEKLFF. For the CDR3, the DNA is TGTGCCAGCAGTTTTGGGGGTGAAAAACTGTTTTTT.

This clonotype ranks as medium-sized. The genes are TRBV5-1 and TRBJ2-3; D is unclear. V gave up 4 bases and J gave up 1 base, with 4 bases separating them. The V gene's germline CDR1 is SGHRS and CDR2 YFSETQ. This CDR3 spans 12 amino acids. CDR3 DNA: TGCGCCAGCAGCAGGGGCACAGATACGCAGTATTTT. Amino acid sequence: CASSRGTDTQYF.

This clonotype has only one observation. The rearrangement links TRBV7-9 to TRBJ2-1, with TRBD2 matching 9 bases. CDR1 is SEHNR, CDR2 FQNEAQ, per germline (reference sequence). The CDR3 is 15 amino acids. Trimming at V came to 4 bases and at J to 3 bases, leaving 4 bases not matched to a gene. The CDR3 DNA reads TGTGCCAGCAGCTCTGGACTAGCGAACTACAATGAGCAGTTCTTC. This sequence encodes CASSSGLANYNEQFF. Together with reference TRBV7-9 and TRBJ2-1, the CDR3 gives the full variable domain: DTGVSQNPRHKITKRGQNVTFRCDPISEHNRLYWYRQTLGQGPEFLTYFQNEAQLEKSRLLSDRFSAERPKGSFSTLEIQRTEQGDSAMYLCASSSGLANYNEQFFGPGTRLTVL.

This clonotype qualifies as medium-sized. This chain joins TRBV6-6 and TRBJ1-1; possible D gene TRBD1, 6 bases. This CDR3 region has 16 residues. Germline CDR1 is MNHNY and CDR2 is SVGAGI (reference sequence). V lost 0 bases and J lost 4, with 15 bases in between. The CDR3 bases are TGTGCCAGCAGTTACTCGATGGGCAGGGGTAGCACTGAAGCTTTCTTT. Protein: CASSYSMGRGSTEAFF.

This clonotype is termed medium-sized. This chain links TRBV7-9 with TRBJ2-2; D may correspond to TRBD1 or TRBD2 (5 bases each). This CDR3 comprises 17 residues. The germline V and J ends were trimmed by 4 bases and 5 bases, with 20 bases remaining between them. Germline values: CDR1 SEHNR, CDR2 FQNEAQ (reference sequence). CDR3 coding DNA: TGTGCCAGCAGCTCTTCCGGGACCGCCTTGAAGACCGGGGAGCTGTTTTTT. Protein sequence: CASSSSGTALKTGELFF.

This clonotype rates as medium-sized. CDR3 in DNA: TGCAGTGCTAGAGATCTATTGACGGCAGGGAACACTGAAGCTTTCTTT. Translation: CSARDLLTAGNTEAFF. The V gene is TRBV20-1, the J gene TRBJ1-1; D is undetermined. This CDR3 comprises 16 residues. Germline-derived CDR1 and CDR2 are DFQATT and SNEGSKA (reference sequence). Deletions cut 0 bases from V and 1 base from J, with 15 bases between.

The chain carries TRBV28 and TRBJ2-7; 9 bases align to TRBD1. This CDR3 spans 15 amino acids. CDR1 and CDR2 (germline): MDHEN, SYDVKM. J lost 3 bases, V lost 4 bases, and 7 bases had no gene match. CDR3 protein: CASSSPGTGFYEQYF. The CDR3 DNA sequence: TGTGCCAGCAGTTCCCCCGGGACAGGGTTCTACGAGCAGTACTTC.

By frequency in the sample, this clonotype is medium-sized. The chain recombines TRBV4-1 with TRBJ1-1, with a weak D call TRBD1 (6 bases). V gave up 3 bases and J gave up 12 bases, with 14 bases separating them. Germline V CDR1 and CDR2: MGHRA, YSYEKL. This CDR3 is built from 12 residues. CDR3 sequence: CASSQGAEITFF. CDR3 nucleotide sequence: TGCGCCAGCAGCCAGGGGGCTGAAATTACTTTCTTT.

This clonotype is judged medium-sized. The chain has TRBV11-2 and TRBJ2-3; no firm D call. V was clipped by 8 bases and J by 2 bases, with 11 bases between them. The CDR3 runs 13 residues. Germline loops: CDR1 SGHAT, CDR2 FQNNGV. Here the CDR3 DNA reads TGTGCCAGCCTACGCCTAGTCACAGATACGCAGTATTTT. Its translation: CASLRLVTDTQYF.

By share, this clonotype ranks as medium-sized (0.01 to 0.1%). The chain employs TRBV2 and TRBJ2-1; the D gene could be TRBD1 or TRBD2 (6 bases each). The V end lost 1 base, the J end lost 9 bases, and 10 bases lay between the germline ends. This CDR3 has 13 amino acids. Germline CDR1 is SNHLY and CDR2 is FYNNEI. CDR3 in amino acids: CASSEVGGGEQFF. For the CDR3, the DNA is TGTGCCAGCAGTGAAGTTGGAGGGGGTGAGCAGTTCTTC.

V gene TRBV20-1 combines with J gene TRBJ2-1, with TRBD2 as a possible D gene (6 bases). The CDR3 runs 13 residues. V was clipped by 5 bases and J by 5 bases, with 13 bases between them. Germline CDR1 DFQATT, CDR2 SNEGSKA (reference sequence). DNA for the CDR3: TGCAGTGCTGAGTCCGGGAGCGACAATGAGCAGTTCTTC. Amino acid sequence: CSAESGSDNEQFF.